In its sample, the clone carrying this T cell receptor (beta chain) was seen many times. TCRbeta library preparation incorporated unique molecular identifiers. TCRdb processed the PCR reads anew with MiXCR; each CDR3 protein has one entry. The data contain some 75,000 distinct CDR3 sequences, approximately 7.3% of them seen just once; the ten biggest clones take up 2.5%. The data are from a study of T-cell reconstitution after alpha-beta-depleted transplantation in children. The TCR comes from a human donor who donated a stem cell graft to a child with acute lymphoblastic leukemia. The sample in question was PBMCs from the stem cell graft donor, obtained from the stem cell graft.

The chain's CDR3 is CASSQDLITEAFF. Here the CDR3 DNA reads TGCGCCAGCAGCCAAGATCTTATTACTGAAGCTTTCTTT. This chain connects TRBV4-3 to TRBJ1-1, with D unresolved. With 0 bases removed from V and 5 bases from J, the gap between germline ends came to 7 bases. Germline V gives CDR1 LGHNA, CDR2 YSLEER. CDR3 length equals 13 residues.